The present TCR beta chain was sequenced within a study of CD4 T cells in relation to SARS-CoV-2 and coronaviruses. Study overall: Of the patients, 8 or 9 were male, a few female, two Hispanic.

Study observations and caveats: In 55% to 75% of donors, memory CD4+ clonotypes crossrecognized SARS-CoV-2 and at least one common cold coronavirus spike.

This clone was detected once. The target antigen is unknown. Cryopreserved PBMCs were CD4-enriched, then split into naive and memory cells. The method was immunoSEQ multiplex PCR; TCRdb's version includes in-frame clones alone and lacks a portion of them. The sample lists some 35,000 clones; approximately 90% were seen once. This TCR came from an adult with COVID-19. The specimen was memory CD4+ T cells from PBMCs.

The CDR3: CASSLRGQGLRETQYF. Written as DNA, the CDR3 is TGTGCCAGCAGCTTAAGGGGACAGGGTCTAAGGGAGACCCAGTACTTC. The chain is built from TRBV7-6 and TRBJ2-5, with 9 bases aligning to TRBD1. CDR1 SGHVS and CDR2 FNYEAQ come from the germline V gene. The CDR3 sequence is 16 residues long. V was pared by 2 bases and J by 5 bases, with 9 bases of the junction left unmatched.